The 26 T cell receptor beta chains presented below share a single source sample, sequenced in a study of blood T cell repertoires in COVID-19. The repertoire was sequenced with immunoSEQ multiplex PCR; TCRdb's copy has only in-frame clones and lacks some. The repertoire holds around 400,000 clones, with about 89% as singletons. The sample was peripheral blood. The receptors were sampled from a woman aged 55 to 70 with COVID-19, enrolled during active disease.

The chain joins TRBV2 to TRBJ1-1; a possible D gene is TRBD1 (5 bases). The CDR3 extends over 13 amino acids. Germline lookup yields CDR1 SNHLY and CDR2 FYNNEI. Trimming took 6 bases from V and 7 from J, leaving 15 bases between them. CDR3 region: CASSEIWTFEAFF. The CDR3 DNA is TGTGCCAGCAGCGAAATTTGGACATTTGAAGCTTTCTTT.

The genes are TRBV13 and TRBJ2-3; possibly TRBD1 for D (6 bases). The V gene lost 5 bases and the J gene lost 0 bases, with 15 bases spanning the gap. Germline V gene data show CDR1 as PRHDT and CDR2 as FYEKMQ (reference sequence). The CDR3 runs to 16 residues. The CDR3 region is CASSRVRGKSTDTQYF. In nucleotides, the CDR3 is TGTGCCAGCAGCCGGGTCAGGGGCAAAAGCACAGATACGCAGTATTTT.

V and J are TRBV27 and TRBJ1-1, with 8 bases lining up with TRBD1. The germline V gene encodes CDR1 MNHEY and CDR2 SMNVEV (reference sequence). V dropped 6 bases and J dropped 10; count of bases not matched to a gene: 10. The CDR3 sequence is 13 residues long. Written as DNA, the CDR3 is TGTGCCAGCAGCATGGACAGGGCCCAACGAGCTTTCTTT. Translating it yields CASSMDRAQRAFF.

The rearrangement joins TRBV28 to TRBJ2-3, with 9 bases fitting TRBD2. Germline values: CDR1 MDHEN, CDR2 SYDVKM. The CDR3 is made up of 15 amino acids. Unmatched junction bases numbered 10, after V lost 8 bases and J lost 4 bases. DNA of the CDR3: TGTGCCAGCGGAATGGCGGGGGGGCAAGCAGATACGCAGTATTTT. The encoded protein is CASGMAGGQADTQYF.

The chain combines TRBV7-2 with TRBJ1-2, with TRBD1 matching 8 bases. The CDR3 runs to 13 residues. The ends lost 5 bases at V and 8 bases at J; junction bases unmatched: 7. The germline V gene encodes CDR1 SGHTA and CDR2 FQGNSA. CDR3 amino acids: CASSTDRGGGYTF. The CDR3 bases are TGTGCCAGCAGCACAGACAGGGGAGGCGGCTACACCTTC.

Concerning this clone: In the same sample, other DNA sequences code for this CDR3. The gene calls are TRBV24-1 and TRBJ2-2; D is ambiguous. Trimming removed 7 bases from V and 0 bases from J, with 5 bases in between. The CDR3 length is 13 residues. From germline, CDR1 is KGHDR and CDR2 SFDVKD. CDR3 in amino acids: CATRAPNTGELFF. As DNA, the CDR3 is TGTGCCACCAGGGCTCCGAACACCGGGGAGCTGTTTTTT.

The chain uses TRBV10-3 and TRBJ2-1, with TRBD1 matching 11 bases. Germline V gives CDR1 ENHRY, CDR2 SYGVKD. This CDR3 has 18 amino acids. V was clipped by 3 bases and J by 0 bases; unmatched bases: 7. As DNA, the CDR3 is TGTGCCATCAGTGATCATATGGGACAGGGGGTCTCCTACAATGAGCAGTTCTTC. It encodes CAISDHMGQGVSYNEQFF.

V is TRBV7-9 and J is TRBJ1-6; D is unresolved. The CDR3 runs to 14 residues. The V and J ends lost 3 bases and 7 bases respectively, with 10 bases between them. Germline CDR1 SEHNR, CDR2 FQNEAQ (reference sequence). CDR3: CASSFWGGNSPLHF. CDR3 in DNA: TGTGCCAGCAGCTTCTGGGGAGGAAATTCACCCCTCCACTTT.

This sequence joins TRBV5-6 and TRBJ1-1; D might be TRBD1 (6 bases). The germline V gene encodes CDR1 SGHDT and CDR2 YYEEEE. This CDR3 contains 11 residues. The ends were cut back, 5 bases at V and 6 bases at J, with 8 bases in the middle. The CDR3 sequence is CASSYRAEAFF. The CDR3 nucleotides read TGTGCCAGCAGTTACAGGGCTGAAGCTTTCTTT. Looking up the rest from reference TRBV5-6 and TRBJ1-1 gives the full variable domain: DAGVTQSPTHLIKTRGQQVTLRCSPKSGHDTVSWYQQALGQGPQFIFQYYEEEERQRGNFPDRFSGHQFPNYSSELNVNALLLGDSALYLCASSYRAEAFFGQGTRLTVV.

V and J are TRBV18 and TRBJ1-3; the D is unclear. With 3 bases removed from V and 3 bases from J, the gap between germline ends came to 15 bases. The length of the CDR3 is 16 residues. Germline CDR1 reads KGHSH; CDR2 reads LQKENI. CDR3: CASSPRLGDHGNTIYF. DNA of the CDR3: TGTGCCAGCTCACCGCGATTAGGAGACCATGGAAACACCATATATTTT.

The chain employs TRBV19 and TRBJ1-1; a weak D match, TRBD1 (6 bases). Germline V gene data show CDR1 as LNHDA and CDR2 as SQIVND (reference sequence). V was pared by 5 bases and J by 4 bases, with 20 bases between. The CDR3 is 16 amino acids. CDR3 loop: CASSPQGGQGSTEAFF. CDR3 bases: TGTGCCAGTAGTCCCCAAGGGGGTCAAGGGAGCACTGAAGCTTTCTTT.

This chain joins TRBV2 and TRBJ2-5; the D is unclear. V shed 5 bases and J shed 5 bases, with 15 bases lying between them. This CDR3 is 14 amino acids long. Per the germline V gene, CDR1 is SNHLY and CDR2 is FYNNEI. The CDR3 is CASSLTTARETQYF. The CDR3 DNA is TGTGCCAGCAGTTTAACGACGGCTAGGGAGACCCAGTACTTC.

Only one count was recorded for this clone. This sequence joins TRBV3-1 (or the pseudogene TRBV3-2) and TRBJ1-2; 10 positions agree with TRBD1. V shed 4 bases and J 7 bases; nucleotides not matched to a gene: 9. Germline V gene data show CDR1 as LGHDT and CDR2 as YNNKEL (reference sequence). The CDR3 is made up of 15 amino acids. The CDR3: CASSLSTGGAFGYTF. The CDR3 DNA reads TGTGCCAGCAGCCTTTCGACAGGGGGCGCGTTTGGCTACACCTTC.

This clone was seen just once. The chain couples TRBV11-2 to TRBJ2-2; 7 bases align to TRBD1. V lost 5 bases, J lost 7 bases, and 13 bases stayed unmatched. The germline V gene has CDR1 SGHAT and CDR2 FQNNGV. The length of the CDR3 is 16 residues. The CDR3 reads CASSPRQGGVGGELFF. For the CDR3, the DNA is TGTGCCAGCAGCCCCCGACAGGGTGGGGTAGGCGGGGAGCTGTTTTTT. Using reference TRBV11-2 and TRBJ2-2 for the parts outside the CDR3, the full variable domain is EAGVAQSPRYKIIEKRQSVAFWCNPISGHATLYWYQQILGQGPKLLIQFQNNGVVDDSQLPKDRFSAERLKGVDSTLKIQPAKLEDSAVYLCASSPRQGGVGGELFFGEGSRLTVL.

This clone has only one observation. The chain uses TRBV6-5 and TRBJ2-7; D may be TRBD2 (6 bases). CDR3 length: 15 amino acids. V lost 6 bases to trimming and J lost 2 bases, with 17 bases between them. From germline, CDR1 is MNHEY and CDR2 SVGAGI. The CDR3 DNA reads as TGTGCCAGCAGCCCATGGGACTTCCAAACCTACGAGCAGTACTTC. This sequence encodes CASSPWDFQTYEQYF.

The chain joins TRBV5-1 to TRBJ1-4, with D perhaps TRBD1 (5 bases). V lost 0 bases and J 0 bases, leaving 15 bases between the germline ends. Germline values: CDR1 SGHRS, CDR2 YFSETQ. The CDR3 totals 18 residues. Written as DNA, the CDR3 is TGCGCCAGCAGCTTGGACCCTTTACAGGAGACAACTAATGAAAAACTGTTTTTT. This translates into CASSLDPLQETTNEKLFF.

On this clone itself: This same CDR3 is encoded by further DNA sequences in the sample. The chain recombines TRBV29-1 with TRBJ1-1; 8 bases match TRBD1. CDR3 length equals 12 residues. Unmatched junction bases numbered 3, after V lost 7 bases and J lost 2 bases. Germline V gene sequence: CDR1 SQVTM, CDR2 ANQGSEA. CDR3 residues: CSAGTGNTEAFF. The CDR3 bases are TGCAGCGCCGGGACAGGAAACACTGAAGCTTTCTTT. Full variable domain (remainder filled in from reference TRBV29-1 and TRBJ1-1): SAVISQKPSRDICQRGTSLTIQCQVDSQVTMMFWYRQQPGQSLTLIATANQGSEATYESGFVIDKFPISRPNLTFSTLTVSNMSPEDSSIYLCSAGTGNTEAFFGQGTRLTVV.

The genes are TRBV6-5 and TRBJ2-7, with D maybe TRBD1 (5 bases). Germline V lookup: CDR1 MNHEY, CDR2 SVGAGI. Trimming cost V 6 bases and J 2 bases, with 14 bases left between them. The CDR3 contains 14 residues. DNA of the CDR3: TGTGCCAGCAGACCCGTAGGGGTCCCCTACGAGCAGTACTTC. This gives the protein CASRPVGVPYEQYF.

The gene calls are TRBV30 and TRBJ2-1; 9 nucleotides match TRBD2. Germline V lookup: CDR1 GTSNPN, CDR2 SVGIG (reference sequence). The CDR3 sequence is 14 residues long. After removal of 0 bases from V and 3 bases from J, the junction contained 0 bases not matched to a gene. For the CDR3, the DNA is TGTGCCTGGAGTGTTAGCGGGGGCTACAATGAGCAGTTCTTC. Translated: CAWSVSGGYNEQFF.

J is TRBJ2-3 and V is TRBV7-9, with 7 bases fitting TRBD2. The trim removed 3 bases at V and 1 base at J, leaving 4 bases unmatched. This CDR3 has 15 amino acids. The germline CDR1 and CDR2 sequences are SEHNR and FQNEAQ (reference sequence). The DNA for the CDR3 is TGTGCCAGCAGCTTTCGGGGGGACGGCACAGATACGCAGTATTTT. It encodes CASSFRGDGTDTQYF.

This chain joins TRBV7-2 and TRBJ2-5; no reliable D call. CDR3 length equals 11 residues. Germline CDR1 and CDR2: SGHTA and FQGNSA. V was cut by 3 bases and J by 5 bases, with 4 bases left in between. For the CDR3, the DNA is TGTGCCAGCAGCTTGAGCGAGACCCAGTACTTC. Its translation: CASSLSETQYF.

The chain uses TRBV19 and TRBJ2-1, with 9 bases aligning to TRBD1. The CDR3 runs to 15 residues. Germline values: CDR1 LNHDA, CDR2 SQIVND (reference sequence). V lost 5 bases and J lost 6; bases outside the gene matches: 8. DNA for the CDR3: TGTGCCAGTAGTGCACAGGGGGCGCTACGCAATGAGCAGTTCTTC. Translating gives CASSAQGALRNEQFF.

The gene calls are TRBV5-1 and TRBJ1-2; weak D call: TRBD1 (6 bases). Germline CDR1 is SGHRS and CDR2 is YFSETQ. The CDR3 runs to 14 residues. V was pared by 4 bases and J by 0 bases, with 10 bases between. The CDR3 nucleotides are TGCGCCAGCAGCCAAGGACAGCCTAACTATGGCTACACCTTC. Protein product: CASSQGQPNYGYTF.

The rearrangement uses TRBV7-9 and TRBJ2-3; TRBD2 matches 10 bases. Germline V gene sequence: CDR1 SEHNR, CDR2 FQNEAQ (reference sequence). The ends lost 5 bases at V and 4 bases at J; junction bases unmatched: 6. CDR3 length: 15 residues. The CDR3 bases are TGTGCCAGCAGCCCGACTAGCGGGTGGGCAGATACGCAGTATTTT. Protein: CASSPTSGWADTQYF.

This chain connects TRBV28 to TRBJ1-2, with unresolved D. This CDR3 contains 14 residues. Germline assignment: CDR1 MDHEN and CDR2 SYDVKM. Trimming removed 2 bases at V and 3 bases at J, with 10 bases between. This CDR3 reads CASSLISRHYGYTF. The CDR3 nucleotides read TGTGCCAGCAGTTTAATCTCGCGTCACTATGGCTACACCTTC.

In regard to this clone: This sample also contains other DNA sequences that code for the same CDR3. The rearrangement links TRBV5-4 to TRBJ2-5; D perhaps matches TRBD2 (5 bases). Trimming stripped 1 base from V and 4 bases from J, with 8 bases between. This CDR3 region has 13 residues. From germline, CDR1 is SGHNT and CDR2 YYREEE (reference sequence). In DNA form, the CDR3 reads TGTGCCAGCAGCTTGAGAGGGTTAGAGACCCAGTACTTC. Protein product: CASSLRGLETQYF.